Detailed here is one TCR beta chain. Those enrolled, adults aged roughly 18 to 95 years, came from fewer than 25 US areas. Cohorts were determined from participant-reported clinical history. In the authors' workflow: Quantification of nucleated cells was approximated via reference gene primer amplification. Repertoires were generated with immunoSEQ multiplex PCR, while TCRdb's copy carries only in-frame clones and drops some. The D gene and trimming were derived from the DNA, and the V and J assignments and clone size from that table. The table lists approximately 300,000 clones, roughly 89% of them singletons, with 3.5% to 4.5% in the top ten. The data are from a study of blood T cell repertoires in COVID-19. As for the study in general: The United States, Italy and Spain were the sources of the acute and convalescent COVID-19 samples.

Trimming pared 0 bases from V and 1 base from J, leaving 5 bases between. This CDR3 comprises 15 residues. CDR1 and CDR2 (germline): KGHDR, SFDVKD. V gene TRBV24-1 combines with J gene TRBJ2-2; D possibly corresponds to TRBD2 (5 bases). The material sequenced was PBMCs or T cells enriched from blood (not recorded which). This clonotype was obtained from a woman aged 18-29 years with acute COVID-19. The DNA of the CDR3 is TGTGCCACCAGTGATTTGCGGGAGAACACCGGGGAGCTGTTTTTT. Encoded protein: CATSDLRENTGELFF.